These T cell receptor beta chains were read from a single sample in a study of T cell repertoires in cytomegalovirus infection. MiXCR, applied by TCRdb to the reads, yields one record per CDR3 protein. The sample holds roughly 300,000 distinct CDR3 sequences, roughly 25% seen once. The specimen sequenced was PBMCs. These receptors were obtained from a human donor in good health (CMV status not recorded). Some clones in this sample may be carry-over from other donors' samples. Each CDR3 is given with its conserved first and last residue. A D gene is named only where the DNA matches it firmly. Clone size appears in some rows only: once, few, many, or a class for an expanded clone.

V	size	J	D	CDR3	DNA
TRBV5-5	-	TRBJ1-2	TRBD1	CASSAPPGQETRGYTF	TGTGCCAGCAGCGCACCCCCAGGACAGGAGACCCGTGGCTACACCTTC
TRBV6-1	many	TRBJ2-4	-	CASSELVSGSRAKNIQYF	TGTGCCAGCAGTGAGCTGGTCTCCGGGAGTCGAGCCAAAAACATTCAGTACTTC
TRBV6-4	-	TRBJ2-1	TRBD2	CASSKRGGVGNEQFF	TGTGCCAGCAGCAAGCGGGGGGGCGTAGGCAATGAGCAGTTCTTC
TRBV12-3/TRBV12-4	-	TRBJ1-2	-	CASTRVYGYTF	TGTGCCAGCACACGGGTCTATGGCTACACCTTC
TRBV7-2	many	TRBJ2-2	TRBD2	CASSLISGSAGELFF	TGTGCCAGCAGCTTAATCAGCGGGAGCGCCGGGGAGCTGTTTTTT
TRBV2	-	TRBJ1-2	-	CASTLWTNYGYTF	TGTGCCAGCACCCTCTGGACAAACTATGGCTACACCTTC
TRBV5-1	few	TRBJ2-3	TRBD1	CASSDRADTDTQYF	TGCGCCAGCTCTGACAGGGCCGACACAGATACGCAGTATTTT
TRBV7-2	many	TRBJ2-1	TRBD2	CASSSRLAGGNEQFF	TGTGCCAGCAGCTCCCGTCTAGCGGGGGGCAATGAGCAGTTCTTC
TRBV6-2/TRBV6-3	few	TRBJ2-3	TRBD2	CASSYPLAGVPDTQYF	TGTGCCAGCAGTTACCCACTAGCGGGAGTTCCAGATACGCAGTATTTT
TRBV19	-	TRBJ2-1	TRBD2	CASSPISRTSGNEQFF	TGTGCCAGTAGTCCGATATCCCGGACTAGCGGTAATGAGCAGTTCTTC
TRBV15	few	TRBJ2-5	-	CATSREETQYF	TGTGCCACCAGCAGGGAGGAGACCCAGTACTTC
TRBV12-3/TRBV12-4	many	TRBJ2-1	-	CASSFGTAYNEQFF	TGTGCCAGCAGTTTTGGCACTGCCTACAATGAGCAGTTCTTC
TRBV20-1	-	TRBJ1-6	TRBD1	CSADRRNSPLHF	TGCAGTGCGGACAGGAGGAATTCACCCCTCCACTTT
TRBV5-4	-	TRBJ1-5	-	CASSFADQPQHF	TGTGCCAGCAGTTTCGCCGATCAGCCCCAGCATTTT
TRBV7-9	few	TRBJ1-1	-	CASSLEGETEAFF	TGTGCCAGCAGCCTAGAAGGGGAAACTGAAGCTTTCTTT
TRBV19	few	TRBJ2-7	-	CASSVRDGPYEQYF	TGTGCCAGTAGTGTACGGGACGGCCCCTACGAGCAGTACTTC
TRBV20-1	few	TRBJ2-3	-	CSAPPSDTQYF	TGCAGTGCTCCCCCATCAGATACGCAGTATTTT
TRBV7-8	once	TRBJ1-2	-	CASSLGRLSGYTF	TGTGCCAGCAGCTTGGGACGGCTCTCGGGCTACACCTTC
TRBV11-2	-	TRBJ2-1	TRBD2	CASSRAGLSNNEQFF	TGTGCCAGCAGCCGAGCGGGACTATCTAACAATGAGCAGTTCTTC
TRBV7-3	-	TRBJ2-3	TRBD2	CASSLRAGGDTDTQYF	TGTGCCAGCAGCTTAAGAGCGGGGGGAGACACAGATACGCAGTATTTT
TRBV28	medium-sized	TRBJ1-6	TRBD1	CASSSDRVTNRPLHF	TGTGCCAGCAGCTCCGACAGGGTCACGAATAGACCCCTCCACTTT
TRBV7-2	many	TRBJ2-5	TRBD2	CASSFWTSRTQETQYF	TGTGCCAGCAGCTTTTGGACTAGCAGGACTCAAGAGACCCAGTACTTC
TRBV7-2	-	TRBJ1-1	TRBD1	CASTGQGVTEAFF	TGTGCCAGCACCGGACAGGGTGTCACTGAAGCTTTCTTT
TRBV27	-	TRBJ2-1	-	CASNTRTGDEQFF	TGTGCCAGCAACACCCGGACCGGGGATGAGCAGTTCTTC
TRBV6-2/TRBV6-3	many	TRBJ2-7	-	CASSYRTAGWQYF	TGTGCCAGCAGTTACCGGACAGCAGGTTGGCAGTACTTC
TRBV5-4	-	TRBJ1-2	TRBD1	CASSFGQGEVYGYTF	TGTGCCAGCAGCTTTGGACAGGGCGAAGTCTATGGCTACACCTTC
TRBV5-4	few	TRBJ2-5	-	CASTLGNREETQYF	TGTGCCAGCACCTTGGGCAATAGAGAAGAGACCCAGTACTTC
TRBV7-2	many	TRBJ2-3	TRBD2	CASSLGREGLTDTQYF	TGTGCCAGCAGCTTAGGGCGGGAGGGCCTAACAGATACGCAGTATTTT
TRBV27	-	TRBJ2-1	-	CASSLGLTYNEQFF	TGTGCCAGCAGTTTAGGACTGACCTACAATGAGCAGTTCTTC
TRBV6-5	many	TRBJ1-1	-	CASSYWTVSPNTEAFF	TGTGCCAGCAGTTACTGGACAGTCTCCCCGAACACTGAAGCTTTCTTT
TRBV6-2/TRBV6-3	-	TRBJ2-1	TRBD2	CASTTAGEQFF	TGTGCCAGTACGACAGCGGGAGAGCAGTTCTTC
TRBV11-2	-	TRBJ2-3	-	CASSFGKFTDTQYF	TGTGCCAGCAGCTTCGGGAAGTTCACAGATACGCAGTATTTT
TRBV2	few	TRBJ2-1	TRBD2	CASSVLAGGPEQFF	TGTGCCAGCAGTGTACTAGCGGGGGGGCCTGAGCAGTTCTTC
TRBV7-9	few	TRBJ2-7	TRBD2	CASSLGRDYRPYEQYF	TGTGCCAGCAGCTTAGGCCGGGACTACCGTCCCTACGAGCAGTACTTC
TRBV7-2	many	TRBJ1-5	-	CASSPLGGGQPQHF	TGTGCCAGCAGCCCCTTGGGGGGGGGTCAGCCCCAGCATTTT
TRBV10-3	few	TRBJ2-1	TRBD2	CAISETSGSGVYNEQFF	TGTGCCATCTCGGAGACTAGCGGGAGCGGAGTTTACAATGAGCAGTTCTTC
TRBV7-2	many	TRBJ2-2	-	CASRHVGVNTGELFF	TGTGCCAGCCGGCACGTGGGGGTGAACACCGGGGAGCTGTTTTTT
TRBV20-1	-	TRBJ2-7	-	CSASRGLSYEQYF	TGCAGTGCTTCACGGGGCTTATCCTACGAGCAGTACTTC
TRBV6-1	-	TRBJ1-2	-	CASSTPGQIYGYTF	TGTGCCAGCAGTACCCCAGGACAGATCTATGGCTACACCTTC
TRBV25-1	-	TRBJ1-1	-	CASTEGLNTEAFF	TGTGCCAGCACAGAGGGCTTGAACACTGAAGCTTTCTTT
TRBV29-1	few	TRBJ1-1	TRBD1	CSVVTGGQVTEAFF	TGCAGCGTGGTTACAGGGGGCCAAGTCACTGAAGCTTTCTTT
TRBV28	once	TRBJ2-3	-	CASGGRERKQYF	TGTGCCAGTGGGGGGCGGGAGCGAAAGCAGTATTTT